This TCR beta chain was recovered during a study of graft-versus-host responses after intestinal transplantation. About the research overall: Every recipient had anti-thymocyte globulin induction and around three years of tacrolimus plus steroids.

To note about this clone: What it binds is unknown.

The germline CDR1 and CDR2 sequences are SGHNT and YENEEA. The CDR3 runs to 13 residues. The V end was cut by 5 bases, the J end by 5 bases, with 13 bases between. Measured with immunoSEQ multiplex PCR; TCRdb has only the in-frame clones, and not every one. In the table there are about 85,000 clones, around 90% of which are singletons. Sequenced material: unstimulated CD8+ T cells sorted from spleen or lymph node cells, taken before transplant. The TCR comes from a human donor who was the organ donor for an intestinal transplant. The V gene is TRBV11-3, the J gene TRBJ2-7, with a tentative D call TRBD1 (6 bases). The CDR3 DNA is TGTGCCAGCAGCGCCTACAGGGTGCACGAGCAGTACTTC. This sequence encodes CASSAYRVHEQYF.